The 30 T cell receptor beta chains reported below all come from one sample, sequenced in a study of T cells in Graves' hyperthyroidism and ophthalmopathy. Amplification of TCR beta CDR3 regions was performed using RNA transcripts as template. A set of HTBI primers served as the primers for a first-round RT-PCR of the TCR CDR3. TCRdb ran MiXCR on the multiplex PCR reads and lists one entry per CDR3 protein. This table has about 290,000 distinct CDR3 sequences, about 19% appearing once. Sequenced input: blood. The receptors here all came from a man between 45 and 60 years old with Graves' ophthalmopathy.

In its sample, this clonotype was seen many times. The chain couples TRBV12-3 or TRBV12-4 to TRBJ2-3, with 11 bases fitting TRBD2. The length of the CDR3 is 13 residues. V was pared by 6 bases and J by 6 bases, with 2 bases of the junction left unmatched. CDR3 residues: CASRLAGVDTQYF. In nucleotides, the CDR3 is TGTGCCAGCAGACTAGCGGGAGTTGATACGCAGTATTTT.

Many counts were recorded for this clonotype. J is TRBJ1-5 and V is TRBV12-3 or TRBV12-4; 8 bases match TRBD1. The CDR3 spans 14 residues. The V and J ends lost 6 bases and 7 bases, in that order; junction bases with no gene match: 8. The chain's CDR3 is CASSSQGASQPQHF. The CDR3 region has the DNA TGTGCCAGCAGCTCGCAGGGGGCAAGCCAGCCCCAGCATTTT.

There are a few counts of this clonotype. CDR3 sequence (DNA): TGTGCCAGCAGCTCGACCCGGGGGGGGACCCAGTACTTC. This codes for CASSSTRGGTQYF. J is TRBJ2-5 and V is TRBV7-2; 8 nucleotides line up with TRBD2. The CDR3 runs to 13 residues. From germline, CDR1 is SGHTA and CDR2 FQGNSA. Losses at the gene ends were 4 bases for V and 7 bases for J; bases not matched to a gene: 5. The complete variable domain, with remaining parts taken from reference TRBV7-2 and TRBJ2-5, reads GAGVSQSPSNKVTEKGKDVELRCDPISGHTALYWYRQSLGQGLEFLIYFQGNSAPDKSGLPSDRFSAERTGGSVSTLTIQRTQQEDSAVYLCASSSTRGGTQYFGPGTRLLVL.

This clonotype was seen at least ten times. The rearrangement joins TRBV12-3 or TRBV12-4 to TRBJ2-5; D is uncertain. This CDR3 is built from 13 residues. Trimming shortened V by 5 bases and J by 5 bases, and 12 bases separated the two germline ends. CDR3 DNA: TGTGCCAGCAGTGGCCGCGTGGAGGAGACCCAGTACTTC. This codes for CASSGRVEETQYF.

This clonotype was seen many times. This sequence joins TRBV5-8 and TRBJ2-3, with a possible D match to TRBD2 (6 bases). This CDR3 has 14 residues. Germline V lookup: CDR1 SGHTS, CDR2 YDEGEE. V gave up 4 bases and J gave up 2 bases, with 11 bases separating them. The CDR3 DNA sequence: TGTGCCAGCAGCCGAGGGACTCTCACAGATACGCAGTATTTT. Amino acid sequence: CASSRGTLTDTQYF.

This clonotype was counted at least ten times. This chain joins TRBV11-1 and TRBJ2-1, with 7 bases fitting TRBD1. Losses at the gene ends were 1 base for V and 7 bases for J; bases not matched to a gene: 7. The germline V gene encodes CDR1 SGHAT and CDR2 FQDESV (reference sequence). The CDR3 extends over 15 amino acids. The CDR3 DNA follows: TGTGCCAGCAGCTTAGGACAGGGAATCTATAATGAGCAGTTCTTC. This codes for CASSLGQGIYNEQFF. Full variable domain (outside the CDR3, taken from reference TRBV11-1 and TRBJ2-1): EAEVAQSPRYKITEKSQAVAFWCDPISGHATLYWYRQILGQGPELLVQFQDESVVDDSQLPKDRFSAERLKGVDSTLKIQPAELGDSAMYLCASSLGQGIYNEQFFGPGTRLTVL.

This clonotype occurred many times. The CDR3, as DNA: TGTGCCAGCAGCAAGGGGACGACAGAGATGAACACTGAAGCTTTCTTT. Amino acids: CASSKGTTEMNTEAFF. J is TRBJ1-1 and V is TRBV5-8; D is possibly TRBD1 (5 bases). Deletions cut 4 bases from V and 0 bases from J, with 16 bases between. The CDR3 sequence is 16 residues long. Per the germline V gene, CDR1 is SGHTS and CDR2 is YDEGEE.

The rearrangement joins TRBV9 to TRBJ2-7; perhaps TRBD1 as D (7 bases). The CDR3 consists of 14 residues. Germline V gives CDR1 SGDLS, CDR2 YYNGEE. Between the trimmed V and J ends, which lost 8 bases and 1 base, there was a span of 16 bases. As DNA, the CDR3 is TGTGCCAGTAGTATGGGGGGACAGTCCTACGAGCAGTACTTC. This sequence encodes CASSMGGQSYEQYF. Full variable domain (rest looked up from reference TRBV9 and TRBJ2-7): DSGVTQTPKHLITATGQRVTLRCSPRSGDLSVYWYQQSLDQGLQFLIQYYNGEERAKGNILERFSAQQFPDLHSELNLSSLELGDSALYFCASSMGGQSYEQYFGPGTRLTVT.

This clonotype appeared a few times. The chain couples TRBV5-1 to TRBJ2-2, with D tentatively TRBD1 (6 bases). The CDR3 is 15 residues long. Trimming took 4 bases from V and 0 from J, leaving 10 bases between them. CDR1 and CDR2 (germline): SGHRS, YFSETQ. DNA for the CDR3: TGCGCCAGCAGCCCCGGGACACCGAACACCGGGGAGCTGTTTTTT. It codes for CASSPGTPNTGELFF.

This clonotype was detected a few times. This chain links TRBV9 with TRBJ2-2; unclear D gene. V lost 4 bases and J lost 4, with 14 bases in between. The CDR3 is 15 residues long. Germline V gene sequence: CDR1 SGDLS, CDR2 YYNGEE. This chain's CDR3 is CASSKTDLGTGELFF. CDR3 nucleotides: TGTGCCAGCAGCAAGACTGACCTGGGCACCGGGGAGCTGTTTTTT.

The table lists this clonotype with a few counts. The chain combines TRBV20-1 with TRBJ2-2; D gene unclear. Trimming took 0 bases from V and 5 from J, leaving 7 bases between them. The CDR3 is 13 residues long. The V gene's germline CDR1 is DFQATT and CDR2 SNEGSKA (reference sequence). CDR3 DNA: TGCAGTGCTAGAGATGCGAGTACCGGGGAGCTGTTTTTT. Amino acids: CSARDASTGELFF.

Only a few counts were recorded for this clonotype. The rearrangement uses TRBV29-1 and TRBJ1-3; D uncertain. The germline V gene has CDR1 SQVTM and CDR2 ANQGSEA. The CDR3 consists of 13 residues. V gave up 8 bases and J gave up 1 base, with 12 bases separating them. CDR3 sequence (DNA): TGCAGCATTCGCGTTGGGTCTGGAAACACCATATATTTT. Protein: CSIRVGSGNTIYF. The full variable domain, rest sourced from reference TRBV29-1 and TRBJ1-3, is SAVISQKPSRDICQRGTSLTIQCQVDSQVTMMFWYRQQPGQSLTLIATANQGSEATYESGFVIDKFPISRPNLTFSTLTVSNMSPEDSSIYLCSIRVGSGNTIYFGEGSWLTVV.

Ten or more counts support this clonotype. This chain uses TRBV11-2 with TRBJ2-7; TRBD2 matches at 7 bases. Germline-derived CDR1 and CDR2 are SGHAT and FQNNGV. CDR3 length equals 16 residues. V gave up 1 base and J gave up 0 bases; unmatched junction bases: 6. CDR3: CASSLVGSGPSYEQYF. DNA of the CDR3: TGTGCCAGCAGCTTAGTCGGTAGCGGGCCCTCCTACGAGCAGTACTTC. The full variable domain, its missing parts supplied by reference TRBV11-2 and TRBJ2-7, is EAGVAQSPRYKIIEKRQSVAFWCNPISGHATLYWYQQILGQGPKLLIQFQNNGVVDDSQLPKDRFSAERLKGVDSTLKIQPAKLEDSAVYLCASSLVGSGPSYEQYFGPGTRLTVT.

This clonotype has only a few counts. The chain links TRBV4-2 to TRBJ2-1; 8 nucleotides agree with TRBD1. Germline V gives CDR1 LGHNA, CDR2 YNFKEQ. The ends lost 0 bases at V and 6 bases at J; junction bases unmatched: 4. CDR3 length: 15 amino acids. CDR3 region: CASSQEDRDFNEQFF. Written as DNA, the CDR3 is TGTGCCAGCAGCCAAGAGGACAGGGACTTCAATGAGCAGTTCTTC.

As regards this clonotype: A read error may explain this, as a much larger clone is one base away. CDR3 amino acids: CASKIESSGNTIYF. The DNA for the CDR3 is TGTGCCAGTAAAATTGAGTCCTCTGGAAACACCATATATTTT. The V call is TRBV28, the J call TRBJ1-3; D ambiguous. CDR3 length equals 14 residues. The germline CDR1 and CDR2 sequences are MDHEN and SYDVKM. V lost 9 bases and J 0 bases, leaving 12 bases between the germline ends.

This clonotype was recorded at least ten times. The chain combines TRBV28 with TRBJ1-5; D is uncertain. This CDR3 comprises 16 residues. Germline V CDR1 and CDR2: MDHEN, SYDVKM. V lost 6 bases to trimming and J lost 3 bases, with 18 bases between them. CDR3 protein: CASSPLVRTDNQPQHF. Here the CDR3 DNA reads TGTGCCAGCAGCCCATTAGTCCGGACGGACAATCAGCCCCAGCATTTT. The entire variable domain, with the rest obtained from reference TRBV28 and TRBJ1-5, is as follows: DVKVTQSSRYLVKRTGEKVFLECVQDMDHENMFWYRQDPGLGLRLIYFSYDVKMKEKGDIPEGYSVSREKKERFSLILESASTNQTSMYLCASSPLVRTDNQPQHFGDGTRLSIL.

This clonotype was found a few times. The chain joins TRBV3-1 to TRBJ2-2, with no clear D. CDR1 LGHDT and CDR2 YNNKEL come from the germline V gene (reference sequence). V dropped 6 bases and J dropped 0 bases, with 8 bases sitting between them. The CDR3 runs 14 residues. The DNA for the CDR3 is TGTGCCAGCAGGGAGCTAGCGAACACCGGGGAGCTGTTTTTT. Translated, it gives CASRELANTGELFF.

This clonotype was recorded a few times. The chain uses TRBV20-1 and TRBJ2-5, with D possibly being TRBD2 (6 bases). CDR1 is DFQATT, CDR2 SNEGSKA, per germline (reference sequence). The V end lost 6 bases, the J end lost 10 bases, and 21 bases lay between the germline ends. This CDR3 comprises 13 residues. The CDR3 bases are TGCAGTGCCCCGGTAGCGGCTCTGGGGAGCCAGTACTTC. Translation: CSAPVAALGSQYF.

The table lists this clonotype with a few counts. This rearrangement joins TRBV12-3 or TRBV12-4 to TRBJ1-1; a weak D match, TRBD1 (5 bases). The CDR3 is 12 amino acids. Trimming removed 1 base from V and 5 bases from J, with 5 bases in between. CDR3 coding DNA: TGTGCCAGCAGTTTAGGGACAACTGAAGCTTTCTTT. Amino acid sequence: CASSLGTTEAFF.

This clonotype was detected many times. The V call is TRBV3-1, the J call TRBJ1-1; D not certain. The V gene's germline CDR1 is LGHDT and CDR2 YNNKEL (reference sequence). This CDR3 has 11 residues. The ends were cut back, 2 bases at V and 8 bases at J, with 6 bases in the middle. The CDR3 loop reads CASSQQREAFF. The CDR3 DNA reads TGTGCCAGCAGCCAACAGAGGGAAGCTTTCTTT.

This clonotype was counted a few times. The chain is built from TRBV5-1 and TRBJ2-7; D remains unclear. The V gene's germline CDR1 is SGHRS and CDR2 YFSETQ. This CDR3 comprises 13 residues. V was trimmed by 4 bases and J by 3 bases, leaving 11 bases between them. In DNA, the CDR3 is TGCGCCAGCAGCCTGGACGGATACTACGAGCAGTACTTC. It codes for CASSLDGYYEQYF.

This clonotype was seen ten or more times. This sequence joins TRBV29-1 and TRBJ2-7; possibly TRBD1 for D (6 bases). Germline V gene sequence: CDR1 SQVTM, CDR2 ANQGSEA. CDR3 length: 14 residues. The V and J ends lost 3 bases and 2 bases respectively, with 14 bases between them. In DNA, the CDR3 is TGCAGCGTTGAGGCCGGGACAAGCACCTACGAGCAGTACTTC. It is translated as CSVEAGTSTYEQYF.

This clonotype was picked up a small number of times. J is TRBJ2-3 and V is TRBV7-3; D remains unclear. This CDR3 contains 15 residues. The germline V and J ends were trimmed by 4 bases and 4 bases, with 15 bases remaining between them. Per the germline V gene, CDR1 is SGHTA and CDR2 is FQGTGA. The CDR3 is CASSSSGHPSDTQYF. In DNA, the CDR3 is TGTGCCAGCAGCTCTTCGGGCCATCCTTCAGATACGCAGTATTTT.

The chain links TRBV28 to TRBJ2-7; D could derive from TRBD1 or TRBD2 (7 bases each). V lost 2 bases to trimming and J lost 4 bases, with 12 bases between them. Germline-derived CDR1 and CDR2 are MDHEN and SYDVKM. The CDR3 spans 14 residues. The CDR3 DNA is TGTGCCAGCAGTTTAGACAGGGAGGGATACGAGCAGTACTTC. Translating it yields CASSLDREGYEQYF.

This clonotype has a count of ten or more. The chain couples TRBV11-3 to TRBJ1-1; D gene uncertain. This CDR3 comprises 12 residues. Germline V gives CDR1 SGHNT, CDR2 YENEEA. Trimming took 1 base from V and 5 from J, leaving 5 bases between them. CDR3 loop: CASSLGPTEAFF. In nucleotides, the CDR3 is TGTGCCAGCAGCTTAGGCCCAACTGAAGCTTTCTTT.

The sample holds many counts of this clonotype. The chain has TRBV3-1 and TRBJ2-7; D is uncertain. The CDR3 spans 14 residues. Trimming shortened V by 0 bases and J by 2 bases, and 8 bases separated the two germline ends. CDR1 is LGHDT and CDR2 is YNNKEL in the germline V gene (reference sequence). The CDR3 region has the DNA TGTGCCAGCAGCCAAGAAGACAATGCCTACGAGCAGTACTTC. Encoded protein: CASSQEDNAYEQYF.

This clonotype was seen many times. The rearrangement joins TRBV20-1 to TRBJ2-5; no definite D call. Germline loops: CDR1 DFQATT, CDR2 SNEGSKA (reference sequence). The V end lost 6 bases, the J end lost 5 bases, and 10 bases lay between the germline ends. The CDR3 sequence is 11 residues long. CDR3 protein: CSAATVETQYF. As DNA, the CDR3 is TGCAGTGCCGCTACCGTGGAGACCCAGTACTTC.

The CDR3 DNA follows: TGTGCCAGTAGTGACAGGGCAATGTCCAAAAACATTCAGTACTTC. Protein sequence: CASSDRAMSKNIQYF. The chain joins TRBV19 to TRBJ2-4; 7 bases are shared with TRBD1. V was clipped by 5 bases and J by 2 bases; unmatched bases: 6. This CDR3 comprises 15 residues. Per germline, CDR1 LNHDA and CDR2 SQIVND (reference sequence).

This clonotype was seen many times. The chain recombines TRBV20-1 with TRBJ2-7; 9 bases map to TRBD2. J gave up 6 bases and V 0 bases, and 9 bases lay outside the gene matches. The germline V gene encodes CDR1 DFQATT and CDR2 SNEGSKA (reference sequence). The CDR3 length is 15 residues. The CDR3 loop is CSARDPGSGRGEQYF. For the CDR3, the DNA is TGCAGTGCTAGAGATCCGGGTAGCGGGAGAGGCGAGCAGTACTTC.

The chain joins TRBV19 to TRBJ2-7; TRBD2 matches at 10 bases. V gave up 3 bases and J gave up 4 bases; unmatched junction bases: 3. Germline V gene sequence: CDR1 LNHDA, CDR2 SQIVND (reference sequence). The CDR3 is 14 amino acids. The chain's CDR3 is CASSIQRGGYEQYF. CDR3 in DNA: TGTGCCAGTAGTATCCAGCGGGGGGGTTACGAGCAGTACTTC. The full variable domain, its missing parts supplied by reference TRBV19 and TRBJ2-7, is DGGITQSPKYLFRKEGQNVTLSCEQNLNHDAMYWYRQDPGQGLRLIYYSQIVNDFQKGDIAEGYSVSREKKESFPLTVTSAQKNPTAFYLCASSIQRGGYEQYFGPGTRLTVT.